This T cell receptor (beta chain) was obtained from a study of T cells in Graves' hyperthyroidism and ophthalmopathy. Study summary: Blood from the periphery was taken at initial diagnosis, before any treatment.

This clonotype was picked up many times. The CDR3 sequence is 13 residues long. The V end was cut by 5 bases, the J end by 3 bases, with 11 bases between. The study enrolled patients aged 18 to 65 with newly diagnosed hyperthyroidism of under 2 months' duration. Amplification of TCR beta CDR3 regions was performed using RNA transcripts as template. The HTBI set primed first-round TCR CDR3 RT-PCR. TCRdb recomputed calls from the multiplex PCR reads with MiXCR, one row per CDR3 protein. Altogether approximately 370,000 distinct CDR3 sequences are present, approximately 17% being singletons, with the ten largest covering around 35%.

The sequence was obtained from a woman in her 30s with Graves' hyperthyroidism that later progressed to Graves' ophthalmopathy. Material for sequencing was blood. The genes are TRBV12-3 or TRBV12-4 and TRBJ2-7; either TRBD1 or TRBD2 may supply D (5 bases each). DNA for the CDR3: TGTGCCAGCAGTCCGGGACCGAACTACGAGCAGTACTTC. This gives the protein CASSPGPNYEQYF.